The 23 T cell receptor beta chains reported below all come from one sample, sequenced in a study of response to subunit inactivated influenza vaccine. Each CDR3 protein is one row after TCRdb ran MiXCR on the RT-PCR reads. This sample yields more than 600,000 distinct CDR3 sequences, of which less than 20% are seen a single time; roughly a tenth belongs to the top ten. Source: PBMCs from blood, taken about 5 days after vaccination. These receptors originate from a man in his fifties who received an inactivated influenza vaccine.

The chain carries TRBV15 and TRBJ2-7; D call uncertain. This CDR3 is 16 amino acids long. Germline CDR1 and CDR2: LNHNV and YYDKDF (reference sequence). V lost 0 bases, J lost 0 bases, and 12 bases lay in between. CDR3 nucleotide sequence: TGTGCCACCAGCAGAGATAAAGGGTTCGGCTCCTACGAGCAGTACTTC. This gives the protein CATSRDKGFGSYEQYF.

The CDR3 DNA sequence: TGCAGTGCTAGTGGGCTCCGGGCCGCTTCCTACGAGCAGTACTTC. Its protein product is CSASGLRAASYEQYF. V and J are TRBV20-1 and TRBJ2-7, with D unclear. The CDR3 runs 15 residues. V lost 3 bases and J 1 base, leaving 16 bases between the germline ends. The germline CDR1 and CDR2 sequences are DFQATT and SNEGSKA (reference sequence).

The chain joins TRBV13 to TRBJ1-3; no clear D gene. CDR1 is PRHDT and CDR2 is FYEKMQ in the germline V gene (reference sequence). V lost 4 bases and J 0 bases, leaving 16 bases between the germline ends. There are 17 residues in the CDR3. CDR3 bases: TGTGCCAGCAGCTCTCCACCGAGGGTTCTCTCTGGAAACACCATATATTTT. Translating gives CASSSPPRVLSGNTIYF.

The gene calls are TRBV2 and TRBJ2-2, with D possibly called TRBD1 or TRBD2 (6 bases each). Trimming shortened V by 2 bases and J by 3 bases, and 13 bases separated the two germline ends. The CDR3 totals 16 residues. In germline, CDR1 is SNHLY, CDR2 FYNNEI. CDR3 region: CASSEFSGEDTGELFF. The CDR3 DNA sequence: TGTGCCAGCAGTGAATTCTCAGGGGAGGACACCGGGGAGCTGTTTTTT. Filled out from reference TRBV2 and TRBJ2-2, the complete variable domain reads EPEVTQTPSHQVTQMGQEVILRCVPISNHLYFYWYRQILGQKVEFLVSFYNNEISEKSEIFDDQFSVERPDGSNFTLKIRSTKLEDSAMYFCASSEFSGEDTGELFFGEGSRLTVL.

In this sample, this clonotype turned up a few times. This rearrangement joins TRBV28 to TRBJ2-1; 13 positions match TRBD2. The CDR3 runs to 13 residues. V trimming: 6 bases; J trimming: 8 bases; junction bases outside the gene matches: 1. Per the germline V gene, CDR1 is MDHEN and CDR2 is SYDVKM. The CDR3 coding sequence is TGTGCCAGCAGACTAGCGGGAGGGCATGAGCAGTTCTTC. Translating it yields CASRLAGGHEQFF.

This chain uses TRBV29-1 with TRBJ2-3; TRBD2 agrees at 12 bases. Germline assignment: CDR1 SQVTM and CDR2 ANQGSEA. V lost 3 bases and J lost 4; bases outside the gene matches: 14. The CDR3 runs to 18 residues. CDR3 protein: CSVDPWGTSGGPADTQYF. Here the CDR3 DNA reads TGCAGCGTTGATCCATGGGGTACTAGCGGGGGGCCGGCAGATACGCAGTATTTT.

The chain recombines TRBV12-3 or TRBV12-4 with TRBJ2-3; maybe TRBD2 (6 bases). CDR3 length: 17 amino acids. Trimming took 7 bases from V and 1 from J, leaving 21 bases between them. The CDR3 coding sequence is TGTGCCAGCAAGACTAGGTCTGGTCGCCTTGGCACAGATACGCAGTATTTT. It encodes CASKTRSGRLGTDTQYF.

There are a few counts of this clonotype. The chain joins TRBV5-1 to TRBJ1-1; no clear D gene. The germline V and J ends were trimmed by 0 bases and 0 bases, with 9 bases remaining between them. The CDR3 has 15 amino acids. Germline V gives CDR1 SGHRS, CDR2 YFSETQ. The CDR3 region is CASSLDGLLNTEAFF. CDR3 DNA sequence: TGCGCCAGCAGCTTGGACGGATTATTGAACACTGAAGCTTTCTTT.

This clonotype was detected a few times. The V call is TRBV12-3 or TRBV12-4, the J call TRBJ1-2; no reliable D call. The CDR3 contains 14 residues. V shed 5 bases and J shed 2 bases, with 12 bases lying between them. The CDR3 coding sequence is TGTGCCAGCAGTCCCCAAAGAGGGAACTATGGCTACACCTTC. Encoded protein: CASSPQRGNYGYTF.

Note on this clonotype: This may arise from a read error, as a much more abundant clone is one base away. The J gene is TRBJ2-2, the V gene TRBV5-1, with TRBD1 matching 8 bases. This CDR3 contains 14 residues. CDR1 is SGHRS and CDR2 is YFSETQ in the germline V gene. In DNA, the CDR3 is TGCGCCAGCAGCGGACAGGGATTCACCGGGGAGCTGGTTTTT. Translation gives CASSGQGFTGELVF. The whole variable domain, filled in from reference TRBV5-1 and TRBJ2-2, reads KAGVTQTPRYLIKTRGQQVTLSCSPISGHRSVSWYQQTPGQGLQFLFEYFSETQRNKGNFPGRFSGRQFSNSRSEMNVSTLELGDSALYLCASSGQGFTGELVFGEGSRLTVL.

CDR3 protein: CSVPRDIGMNTEAFF. The DNA for the CDR3 is TGCAGCGTTCCTAGGGATATCGGGATGAACACTGAAGCTTTCTTT. The genes are TRBV29-1 and TRBJ1-1; D is ambiguous. V was pared by 5 bases and J by 0 bases, with 16 bases between. The CDR3 loop spans 15 amino acids. The V gene's germline CDR1 is SQVTM and CDR2 ANQGSEA.

This clonotype was seen more than once but under ten times. The CDR3 DNA follows: TGTGCCAGCAGTTACTCCGGACAGGGCACAGATACGCAGTATTTT. Protein product: CASSYSGQGTDTQYF. V is TRBV6-5 and J is TRBJ2-3; 7 bases align to TRBD1. Germline trimming cut 0 bases from V and 1 base from J; bases unmatched to any gene: 1. The CDR3 extends over 15 amino acids. CDR1 and CDR2 from the germline V gene are MNHEY and SVGAGI.

In its sample, this clonotype was seen a few times. The rearrangement links TRBV19 to TRBJ2-3, with 7 bases that match TRBD1. V lost 3 bases, J lost 5 bases, and 2 bases stayed unmatched. Germline V CDR1 and CDR2: LNHDA, SQIVND (reference sequence). The CDR3 has 13 residues. CDR3 region: CASSIRQGDTQYF. The CDR3, as DNA: TGTGCCAGTAGTATCCGACAGGGAGATACGCAGTATTTT.

This rearrangement joins TRBV20-1 to TRBJ2-3; TRBD2 matches 12 bases. Germline CDR1 DFQATT, CDR2 SNEGSKA (reference sequence). J was trimmed by 1 base and V by 0 bases; bases with no gene match: 2. The length of the CDR3 is 16 residues. CDR3 nucleotides: TGCAGTGCTAGAGATCTAGCGGGAGGGGGCACAGATACGCAGTATTTT. It encodes CSARDLAGGGTDTQYF.

There are a few counts of this clonotype. CDR3 DNA sequence: TGTGCCAGCAGCCAAGGTGGGGTGAGCTCCTACGAGCAGTACTTC. Amino acids: CASSQGGVSSYEQYF. The genes are TRBV4-2 and TRBJ2-7; D gene ambiguous. The germline gives CDR1 LGHNA, CDR2 YNFKEQ. There are 15 residues in the CDR3. The ends were cut back, 1 base at V and 0 bases at J, with 10 bases in the middle.

This clonotype has a handful of counts. The V gene is TRBV7-2, the J gene TRBJ1-1; 8 positions agree with TRBD1. The CDR3 consists of 14 residues. The germline V gene has CDR1 SGHTA and CDR2 FQGNSA. V shed 6 bases and J 0 bases; nucleotides not matched to a gene: 3. CDR3 sequence reads: CASRTGGMNTEAFF. The CDR3 DNA follows: TGTGCCAGCAGAACAGGGGGGATGAACACTGAAGCTTTCTTT.

V gene TRBV28 combines with J gene TRBJ2-7, with 9 nucleotides matching TRBD2. The CDR3 loop spans 15 amino acids. With V trimmed by 8 bases and J by 2 bases, 10 bases remained unmatched. CDR1 is MDHEN, CDR2 SYDVKM, per germline. The CDR3 loop reads CASGIGGRVTYEQYF. CDR3 coding DNA: TGTGCCAGCGGGATCGGCGGGAGGGTTACCTACGAGCAGTACTTC.

The rearrangement links TRBV3-1 to TRBJ1-1; TRBD1 aligns across 11 bases. Germline V gives CDR1 LGHDT, CDR2 YNNKEL (reference sequence). This CDR3 contains 16 residues. With V trimmed by 0 bases and J by 5 bases, 5 bases remained unmatched. DNA for the CDR3: TGTGCCAGCAGCCAAGATTGGGACAGGGGGTATACTGAAGCTTTCTTT. Translated: CASSQDWDRGYTEAFF.

This sequence joins TRBV24-1 and TRBJ2-1; D is unclear. V lost 3 bases, J lost 0 bases, and 11 bases lay in between. The germline V gene encodes CDR1 KGHDR and CDR2 SFDVKD. The CDR3 is 16 amino acids. CDR3 protein: CATSDASPSSYNEQFF. The CDR3 nucleotides are TGTGCCACCAGTGATGCCAGTCCTAGCTCCTACAATGAGCAGTTCTTC.

This clonotype showed up just a few times. V usage is TRBV7-6 and J usage is TRBJ2-1; 10 bases are shared with TRBD1. CDR3 length equals 13 residues. Germline assignment: CDR1 SGHVS and CDR2 FNYEAQ. V lost 5 bases and J lost 9; bases outside the gene matches: 4. CDR3 region: CASSRQGAVEQFF. CDR3 DNA: TGTGCCAGCAGCAGACAGGGGGCGGTTGAGCAGTTCTTC.

The rearrangement uses TRBV20-1 and TRBJ2-1; possibly TRBD1 or TRBD2 for D (5 bases each). This CDR3 spans 17 amino acids. Germline V lookup: CDR1 DFQATT, CDR2 SNEGSKA (reference sequence). V gave up 6 bases and J gave up 0 bases, with 21 bases separating them. CDR3 sequence: CSASPLLAGSSYNEQFF. CDR3 in DNA: TGCAGTGCCTCCCCCTTGCTGGCAGGGAGCTCCTACAATGAGCAGTTCTTC.

This clonotype has just a few counts. The rearrangement uses TRBV7-2 and TRBJ2-3; 7 positions agree with TRBD2. Germline CDR1 SGHTA, CDR2 FQGNSA. The V segment lost 3 bases and the J segment 11 bases; nucleotides outside the gene matches: 5. The CDR3 consists of 12 residues. CDR3 sequence reads: CASSFLAGEQYF. Written as DNA, the CDR3 is TGTGCCAGCAGCTTTTTGGCGGGAGAGCAGTATTTT. Drawing the rest from reference TRBV7-2 and TRBJ2-3, the complete variable domain is GAGVSQSPSNKVTEKGKDVELRCDPISGHTALYWYRQSLGQGLEFLIYFQGNSAPDKSGLPSDRFSAERTGGSVSTLTIQRTQQEDSAVYLCASSFLAGEQYFGPGTRLTVL.

Only a few counts were recorded for this clonotype. The chain uses TRBV7-2 and TRBJ1-2; TRBD1 aligns across 12 bases. The CDR3 has 15 residues. V gave up 4 bases and J gave up 7 bases; unmatched junction bases: 7. CDR1 is SGHTA, CDR2 FQGNSA, per germline. In DNA form, the CDR3 reads TGTGCCAGCAGCTCGATGGGACAGGGGGCGCTTGGCTACACCTTC. Translated, it gives CASSSMGQGALGYTF.